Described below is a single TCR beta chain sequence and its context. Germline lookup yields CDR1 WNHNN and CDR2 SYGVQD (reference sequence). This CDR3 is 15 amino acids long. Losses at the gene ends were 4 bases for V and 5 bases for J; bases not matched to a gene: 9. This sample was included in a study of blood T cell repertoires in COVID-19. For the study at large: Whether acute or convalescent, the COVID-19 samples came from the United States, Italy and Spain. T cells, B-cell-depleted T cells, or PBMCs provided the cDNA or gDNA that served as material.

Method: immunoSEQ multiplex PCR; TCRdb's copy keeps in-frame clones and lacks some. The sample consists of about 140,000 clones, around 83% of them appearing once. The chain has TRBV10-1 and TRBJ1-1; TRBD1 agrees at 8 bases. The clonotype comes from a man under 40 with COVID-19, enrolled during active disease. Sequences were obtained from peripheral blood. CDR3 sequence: CASSGGTGPGTEAFF. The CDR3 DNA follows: TGCGCCAGCAGTGGGGGGACAGGCCCAGGGACTGAAGCTTTCTTT.